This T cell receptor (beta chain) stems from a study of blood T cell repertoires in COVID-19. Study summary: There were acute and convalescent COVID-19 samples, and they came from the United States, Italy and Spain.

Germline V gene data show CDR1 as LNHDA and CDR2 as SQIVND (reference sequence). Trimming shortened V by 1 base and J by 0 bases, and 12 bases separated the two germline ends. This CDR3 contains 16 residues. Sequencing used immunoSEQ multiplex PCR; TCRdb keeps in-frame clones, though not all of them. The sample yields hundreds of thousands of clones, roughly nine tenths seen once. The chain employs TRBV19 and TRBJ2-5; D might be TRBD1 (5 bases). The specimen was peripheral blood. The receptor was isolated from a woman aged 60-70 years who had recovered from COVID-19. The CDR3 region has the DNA TGTGCCAGTAGTATAGGGGCCCAGGGAAACCAAGAGACCCAGTACTTC. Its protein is CASSIGAQGNQETQYF. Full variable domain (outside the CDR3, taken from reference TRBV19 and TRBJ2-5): DGGITQSPKYLFRKEGQNVTLSCEQNLNHDAMYWYRQDPGQGLRLIYYSQIVNDFQKGDIAEGYSVSREKKESFPLTVTSAQKNPTAFYLCASSIGAQGNQETQYFGPGTRLLVL.